This T cell receptor beta chain emerged from a study of blood T cells in healthy people across ages. Whole-study results and caveats: A roughly linear fall in TCR beta diversity per million T cells was seen with increasing age. Without sorted subsets, naive and antigen-experienced compartments could not be conclusively compared.

The draw of peripheral blood yielded around 10 milliliters from each donor. Using a J-beta primer mix together with a sample-barcoded 5' primer, a second PCR was run for roughly 7 to 12 cycles. The study obtained at least 3 million CDR3-containing paired-end reads from every sample. TCRdb re-called the 5' RACE reads with MiXCR, one entry per CDR3 protein. Of roughly 680,000 distinct CDR3 sequences in the sample, over 40% were seen once. The CDR3 totals 15 residues. Per the germline V gene, CDR1 is SGHTA and CDR2 is FQGNSA. In its sample, this clonotype was seen once. Its antigen is currently unknown. One junction end does not reproduce the germline sequence, and a read error may be involved.

J is TRBJ2-1 and V is TRBV7-2; D is possibly TRBD1 or TRBD2 (5 bases each). Sequenced input: blood. The receptor's source is a woman over 75 in good health. The CDR3 here is CACSPGRERGNEHFF. The CDR3, as DNA: TGTGCCTGCAGCCCGGGACGGGAAAGGGGCAATGAGCATTTCTTC.